These 18 T cell receptor beta chains came from one sample sequenced in a study of blood T cells in healthy people across ages. A second about 7 to 11 cycle PCR used barcoded and J-beta primers. TCRdb re-analysed the 5' RACE reads in MiXCR, keeping a single row per CDR3 protein. The sample contains about 650,000 distinct CDR3 sequences, around 52% of which appear only once. The sample taken for sequencing was blood. All receptors derive from an elderly woman in good health.

This clonotype showed up many times. The rearrangement joins TRBV7-2 to TRBJ1-2; tentatively, D is TRBD1 (5 bases). Germline V gives CDR1 SGHTA, CDR2 FQGNSA. V was shortened by 6 bases and J by 8 bases, with 13 bases between the two germline ends. The CDR3 is made up of 12 amino acids. The CDR3 protein is CASRPAGDGYTF. The CDR3 bases are TGTGCCAGCAGACCAGCGGGGGACGGCTACACCTTC.

The chain links TRBV3-1 to TRBJ1-5, with D uncertain. Trimming cost V 7 bases and J 0 bases, with 19 bases left between them. This CDR3 is built from 17 residues. Germline values: CDR1 LGHDT, CDR2 YNNKEL (reference sequence). The CDR3 nucleotides read TGTGCCAGCACCCGAAGAAGAGACGGATATAGCAATCAGCCCCAGCATTTT. This sequence encodes CASTRRRDGYSNQPQHF.

This clonotype was seen a handful of times. This chain links TRBV20-1 with TRBJ2-3; 11 positions match TRBD2. This CDR3 region has 16 residues. With V trimmed by 5 bases and J by 2 bases, 9 bases remained unmatched. Germline CDR1 reads DFQATT; CDR2 reads SNEGSKA (reference sequence). The CDR3 loop is CSAYISGGDLTDTQYF. The CDR3 bases are TGCAGTGCTTACATTAGCGGGGGGGACCTCACAGATACGCAGTATTTT.

The chain has TRBV7-9 and TRBJ1-2, with 9 bases aligning to TRBD1. Germline CDR1 reads SEHNR; CDR2 reads FQNEAQ (reference sequence). V shed 1 base, J shed 7 bases, and the junction held 7 bases outside the gene matches. This CDR3 is 15 amino acids long. The CDR3 DNA sequence: TGTGCCAGCAGCTTAGGGGGACAGGGACAGAGTGGCTACACCTTC. Translating gives CASSLGGQGQSGYTF.

This clonotype was seen ten or more times. The chain recombines TRBV7-2 with TRBJ2-1, with D tentatively TRBD1 or TRBD2 (6 bases each). CDR3 length: 13 amino acids. The germline V gene has CDR1 SGHTA and CDR2 FQGNSA. With 5 bases removed from V and 6 bases from J, the gap between germline ends came to 11 bases. CDR3 region: CASSVPGANEQFF. The CDR3 DNA reads as TGTGCCAGCAGCGTTCCGGGGGCCAATGAGCAGTTCTTC.

This clonotype was picked up many times. J is TRBJ1-2 and V is TRBV5-6; 9 nucleotides agree with TRBD1. V lost 2 bases to trimming and J lost 4 bases; unmatched junction nucleotides: 6. Germline CDR1 reads SGHDT; CDR2 reads YYEEEE. The CDR3 is 15 residues long. This CDR3 reads CASSLLGDRVYGYTF. The CDR3 bases are TGTGCCAGCAGCTTACTCGGGGACAGGGTCTATGGCTACACCTTC.

At least ten counts were recorded for this clonotype. The rearrangement uses TRBV20-1 and TRBJ2-5; 8 bases match TRBD1. Trimming at V came to 5 bases and at J to 3 bases, leaving 5 bases not matched to a gene. From germline, CDR1 is DFQATT and CDR2 SNEGSKA (reference sequence). The CDR3 extends over 13 amino acids. CDR3 nucleotides: TGCAGTGCTCGCGGACAGGGAAAAGAGACCCAGTACTTC. It translates to CSARGQGKETQYF.

This clonotype has more than one count but fewer than ten. The rearrangement links TRBV9 to TRBJ2-3; D is uncertain. Trimming removed 0 bases from V and 7 bases from J, with 3 bases in between. The germline CDR1 and CDR2 sequences are SGDLS and YYNGEE. The CDR3 sequence is 11 residues long. CDR3 nucleotides: TGTGCCAGCAGCGTAGAAAATACGCAGTATTTT. This translates into CASSVENTQYF.

This clonotype was seen more than once but under ten times. The chain couples TRBV6-1 to TRBJ2-5; D uncertain. This CDR3 contains 12 residues. The germline gives CDR1 MNHNS, CDR2 SASEGT. The germline V and J ends were trimmed by 6 bases and 3 bases, with 8 bases remaining between them. This chain's CDR3 is CASRSWKETQYF. The CDR3 DNA sequence: TGTGCCAGCAGGAGCTGGAAAGAGACCCAGTACTTC.

This clonotype has a handful of counts. The V and J genes are TRBV27 and TRBJ2-7; 12 bases fit TRBD2. Trimming removed 6 bases from V and 6 bases from J; junction bases left unmatched: 6. Germline loops: CDR1 MNHEY, CDR2 SMNVEV (reference sequence). The CDR3 spans 14 residues. The CDR3 loop is CASSATSGSFEQYF. The CDR3 DNA sequence: TGTGCCAGCAGCGCGACTAGCGGGAGTTTCGAGCAGTACTTC.

This sequence joins TRBV29-1 and TRBJ2-7; TRBD1 agrees at 8 bases. The CDR3 runs to 15 residues. The germline V gene encodes CDR1 SQVTM and CDR2 ANQGSEA. V trimming: 1 base; J trimming: 5 bases; junction bases outside the gene matches: 10. The CDR3 sequence is CSVEVGQGISDEQYF. DNA of the CDR3: TGCAGCGTTGAAGTTGGACAGGGAATTTCGGACGAGCAGTACTTC.

This clonotype has at least ten counts. The chain carries TRBV28 and TRBJ2-7; 10 nucleotides align to TRBD2. Germline assignment: CDR1 MDHEN and CDR2 SYDVKM. With V trimmed by 6 bases and J by 5 bases, 4 bases remained unmatched. This CDR3 has 13 amino acids. The CDR3 DNA reads as TGTGCCAGCAGACTACTAGCGGGAAACGAGCAGTACTTC. Its protein product is CASRLLAGNEQYF. Variable domain in full (rest from reference TRBV28 and TRBJ2-7): DVKVTQSSRYLVKRTGEKVFLECVQDMDHENMFWYRQDPGLGLRLIYFSYDVKMKEKGDIPEGYSVSREKKERFSLILESASTNQTSMYLCASRLLAGNEQYFGPGTRLTVT.

The chain's CDR3 is CASSPSGQGNGNTIYF. The CDR3 region has the DNA TGTGCCAGCAGCCCATCAGGACAGGGTAATGGAAACACCATATATTTT. The chain carries TRBV4-2 and TRBJ1-3; TRBD1 matches at 8 bases. Losses at the gene ends were 4 bases for V and 3 bases for J; bases not matched to a gene: 8. Looked up from germline, CDR1 is LGHNA and CDR2 is YNFKEQ. The CDR3 is made up of 16 amino acids.

V gene TRBV6-1 combines with J gene TRBJ1-5, with TRBD1 as a possible D gene (6 bases). CDR3 size: 15 residues. The V end lost 5 bases, the J end lost 3 bases, and 14 bases lay between the germline ends. CDR1 MNHNS and CDR2 SASEGT come from the germline V gene. The CDR3 loop reads CASSNEQGYNQPQHF. The CDR3 bases are TGTGCCAGCAGTAATGAACAGGGATACAATCAGCCCCAGCATTTT.

In the case of this clonotype: This may stem from a read error, because a much larger clone lies one nucleotide away. The V call is TRBV12-3 or TRBV12-4, the J call TRBJ2-1, with D hard to call. This CDR3 comprises 15 residues. The CDR3 sequence: CGSSPWTKDDNEQFF. In nucleotides, the CDR3 is TGTGGCAGCAGTCCTTGGACCAAGGACGACAATGAGCAGTTCTTC.

In its sample, this clonotype was seen many times. The chain recombines TRBV20-1 with TRBJ2-1; either TRBD1 or TRBD2 may supply D (6 bases each). Trimming stripped 3 bases from V and 5 bases from J, with 11 bases between. The CDR3 spans 13 residues. Per the germline V gene, CDR1 is DFQATT and CDR2 is SNEGSKA (reference sequence). The CDR3: CSASGGQNNEQFF. CDR3 nucleotides: TGCAGTGCTAGCGGGGGCCAGAACAATGAGCAGTTCTTC.

This clonotype was picked up a small number of times. The chain combines TRBV2 with TRBJ2-6; D is possibly TRBD2 (5 bases). V lost 6 bases and J lost 2, with 11 bases in between. The V gene's germline CDR1 is SNHLY and CDR2 FYNNEI. The CDR3 has 15 amino acids. The CDR3 sequence is CASSGGGTGANVLTF. For the CDR3, the DNA is TGTGCCAGCAGCGGCGGAGGTACTGGGGCCAACGTCCTGACTTTC. Based on the CDR3 plus reference TRBV2 and TRBJ2-6, the full variable domain is EPEVTQTPSHQVTQMGQEVILRCVPISNHLYFYWYRQILGQKVEFLVSFYNNEISEKSEIFDDQFSVERPDGSNFTLKIRSTKLEDSAMYFCASSGGGTGANVLTFGAGSRLTVL.

This clonotype came up once. The rearrangement uses TRBV7-6 and TRBJ1-1; no firm D call. Per the germline V gene, CDR1 is SGHVS and CDR2 is FNYEAQ. The V gene lost 8 bases and the J gene lost 4 bases, with 17 bases spanning the gap. The CDR3 contains 14 residues. The CDR3 coding sequence is TGTGCCAGCGGCGAGTCTCCTGCCCGCACTGAAGCTTTCTTT. This gives the protein CASGESPARTEAFF.